Included here is one T cell receptor beta chain sequence, with context. The antigen is not known. The sample belongs to a study of Ad26.COV2.S vaccination and SARS-CoV-2 variants. Study-wide findings and caveats: Higher spike-specific TCR breadth was found in vaccine recipients than in placebo recipients. Possible underestimation of total T cell responses by the TCR breadth and depth analyses was noted. Vaccine and placebo recipients had similar non-spike TCR breadth. A substantial breadth of spike-specific CD8+ and CD4+ T cell responses after vaccination has been reported.

V lost 1 base and J lost 3; bases outside the gene matches: 14. The CDR3 has 19 residues. Per the germline V gene, CDR1 is LNHDA and CDR2 is SQIVND (reference sequence). Generated by immunoSEQ multiplex PCR, the TCRdb table keeps only in-frame clones and is missing some. Here the sample spans just over 350,000 clones, 92% being singletons. The sample consisted of peripheral blood, taken after recovery from COVID-19. V usage is TRBV19 and J usage is TRBJ2-2, with TRBD1 identical over 7 bases. The origin of this receptor is a human donor who had recovered from COVID-19. The CDR3 reads CASSIVAGGSFLDTGELFF. CDR3 coding DNA: TGTGCCAGTAGTATAGTAGCAGGGGGTAGTTTCTTGGACACCGGGGAGCTGTTTTTT.